This record covers a single T cell receptor beta chain. This clone's antigen is unknown. Nothing much larger sits one base from this clone, and base qualities are not available. Including the terminal cysteine and phenylalanine, the CDR3 comprises 17 residues. The sequence is cut down to CDR3 DNA, 51 bases in frame from base 1. Ends trimmed: V by 0 bases, J by 5 bases; bases unmatched to a gene: 10. As encoded in the germline V gene, CDR1 is KGHSH while CDR2 is LQKENI. The immunoSEQ Assay, a bias-controlled multiplex PCR, was used to amplify TCRbeta CDR3 regions from genomic DNA. The study's own analysis went as follows. Within the assay, amplification of reference gene primers was used to estimate how many nucleated cells each sample contained. Sequence reads were collapsed and filtered to measure the absolute abundance of every unique TCRbeta CDR3 rearrangement. Productive Simpson clonality was computed per sample as the square root of Simpson's diversity index over productive rearrangements. The table comes from immuneACCESS by way of TCRdb, which keeps in-frame sequences with V and J called. Part of the clones is missing from these tables; in studies checked, under half for an unresolved V gene and the rest for unknown reasons. V and J calls plus clone size are reproduced from that table; the DNA served to infer D and trimming. This sample comprises about 190,000 clones, less than 80% of them detected only once. The ten largest clones take up about an eighth of the sample.

The data were obtained in a study of blood T cell repertoires in COVID-19 (dated by TCRdb to 2018 to 2020). Background for the entire study: The collaborator samples originated in the United States, Italy and Spain and spanned the acute and convalescent phases of COVID-19. The material from the prospective study consisted of cDNA or gDNA derived from T cells, B-cell-depleted T cells, or PBMCs. The dataset comprised deeply sampled blood TCRbeta repertoires from subjects exposed to, actively infected with, or recovered from COVID-19. The repertoires were released in a freely available public database meant as a resource for research on the immune response to SARS-CoV-2. The samples were drawn from two sources: the first 160 participants of the ongoing ImmuneRACE study, and approximately 1,300 subjects contributed by 6 global collaborators. A de-identified subject ID, COVID-19 status, age in years and sex were almost always included in the sample metadata. Where available, HLA class I and class II types were taken from metadata supplied by the sample provider and were not determined by assay-based typing.

The paper's findings and limits, for the study overall: The quantity of clinical and demographic metadata differed by source and by participant and was supplied without curation.

The collaborating institutions used their own protocols to collect whole blood in K2EDTA tubes. Collaborator samples were shipped for TCRbeta analysis as frozen whole blood, isolated PBMCs, or DNA extracted from either sample type. This receptor was obtained from a woman between 45 and 60 years old with acute or convalescent COVID-19. The material sequenced was peripheral blood. This chain is built from TRBV18 and TRBJ2-3, with 8 middle bases fitting TRBD2. The CDR3 sequence is CASSPPSGTQGRDTQYF. The bases read TGTGCCAGCTCACCACCTAGCGGGACCCAAGGGAGAGATACGCAGTATTTT.